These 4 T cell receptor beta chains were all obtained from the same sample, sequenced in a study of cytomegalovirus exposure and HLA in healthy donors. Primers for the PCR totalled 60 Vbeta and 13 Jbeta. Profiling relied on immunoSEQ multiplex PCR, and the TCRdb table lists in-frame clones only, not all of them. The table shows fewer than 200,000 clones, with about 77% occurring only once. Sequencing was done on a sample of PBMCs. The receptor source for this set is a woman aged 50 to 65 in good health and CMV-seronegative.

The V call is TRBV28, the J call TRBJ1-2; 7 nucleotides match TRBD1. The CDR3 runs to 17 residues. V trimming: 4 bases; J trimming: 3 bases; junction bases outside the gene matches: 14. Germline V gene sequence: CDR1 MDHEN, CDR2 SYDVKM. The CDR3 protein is CASSSHLTGNYYYGYTF. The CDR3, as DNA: TGTGCCAGCAGTTCCCACCTGACAGGGAACTACTACTATGGCTACACCTTC.

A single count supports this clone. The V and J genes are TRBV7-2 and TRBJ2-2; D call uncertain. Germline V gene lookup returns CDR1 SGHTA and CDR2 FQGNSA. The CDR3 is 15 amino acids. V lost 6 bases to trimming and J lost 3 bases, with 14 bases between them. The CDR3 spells CASRPVTRYTGELFF. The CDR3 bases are TGTGCCAGCAGACCCGTCACGAGATACACCGGGGAGCTGTTTTTT.

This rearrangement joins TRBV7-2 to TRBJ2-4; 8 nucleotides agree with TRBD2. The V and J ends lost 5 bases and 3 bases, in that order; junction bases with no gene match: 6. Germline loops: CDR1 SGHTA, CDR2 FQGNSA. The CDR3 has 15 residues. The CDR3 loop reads CASSEAGVGKNIQYF. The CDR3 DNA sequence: TGTGCCAGCAGCGAAGCGGGGGTGGGCAAAAACATTCAGTACTTC.

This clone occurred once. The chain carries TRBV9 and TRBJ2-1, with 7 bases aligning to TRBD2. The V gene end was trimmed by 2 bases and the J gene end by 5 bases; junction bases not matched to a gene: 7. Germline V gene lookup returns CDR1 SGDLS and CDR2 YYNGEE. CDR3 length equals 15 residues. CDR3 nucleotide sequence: TGTGCCAGCAGCGTGGGGAGGGGAGCGAACAATGAGCAGTTCTTC. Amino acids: CASSVGRGANNEQFF.